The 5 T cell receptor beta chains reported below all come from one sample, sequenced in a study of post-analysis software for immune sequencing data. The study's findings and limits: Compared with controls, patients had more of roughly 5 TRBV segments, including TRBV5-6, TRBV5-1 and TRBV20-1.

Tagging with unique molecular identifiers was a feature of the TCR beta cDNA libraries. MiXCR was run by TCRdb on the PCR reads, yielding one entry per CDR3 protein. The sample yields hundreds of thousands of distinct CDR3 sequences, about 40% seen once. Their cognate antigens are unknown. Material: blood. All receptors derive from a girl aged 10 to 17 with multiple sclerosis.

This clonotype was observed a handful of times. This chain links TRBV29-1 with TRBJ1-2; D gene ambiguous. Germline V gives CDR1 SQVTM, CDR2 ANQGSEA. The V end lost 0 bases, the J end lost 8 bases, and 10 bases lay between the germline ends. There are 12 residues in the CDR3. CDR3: CSVEDTVHGYTF. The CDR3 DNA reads TGCAGCGTTGAAGACACAGTGCACGGCTACACCTTC.

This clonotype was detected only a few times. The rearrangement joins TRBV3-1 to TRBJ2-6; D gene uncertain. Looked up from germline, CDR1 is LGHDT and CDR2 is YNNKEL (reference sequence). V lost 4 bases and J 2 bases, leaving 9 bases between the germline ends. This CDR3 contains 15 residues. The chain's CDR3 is CASSLVRPGANVLTF. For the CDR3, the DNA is TGTGCCAGCAGCCTCGTTCGTCCTGGGGCCAACGTCCTGACTTTC.

The DNA of the CDR3 is TGTGCCATCAGTGGACAGGGGGCCAGGGACGAGCAGTACTTC. Translation: CAISGQGARDEQYF. This rearrangement joins TRBV10-3 to TRBJ2-7, with 10 bases that match TRBD1. With V trimmed by 4 bases and J by 5 bases, 5 bases remained unmatched. The CDR3 has 14 residues. Germline CDR1 reads ENHRY; CDR2 reads SYGVKD.

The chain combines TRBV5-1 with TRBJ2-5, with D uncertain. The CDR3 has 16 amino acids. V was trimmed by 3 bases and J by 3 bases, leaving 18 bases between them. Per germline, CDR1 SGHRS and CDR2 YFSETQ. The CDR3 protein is CASSSSFGELKETQYF. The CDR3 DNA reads TGCGCCAGCAGCTCCAGTTTTGGGGAACTCAAAGAGACCCAGTACTTC.

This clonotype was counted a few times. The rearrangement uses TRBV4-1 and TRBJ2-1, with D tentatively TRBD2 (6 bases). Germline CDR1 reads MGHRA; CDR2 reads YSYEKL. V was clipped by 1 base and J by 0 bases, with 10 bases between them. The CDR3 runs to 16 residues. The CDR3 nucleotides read TGCGCCAGCAGCCAAGTTGGAGCGGGCTCCTACAATGAGCAGTTCTTC. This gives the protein CASSQVGAGSYNEQFF.